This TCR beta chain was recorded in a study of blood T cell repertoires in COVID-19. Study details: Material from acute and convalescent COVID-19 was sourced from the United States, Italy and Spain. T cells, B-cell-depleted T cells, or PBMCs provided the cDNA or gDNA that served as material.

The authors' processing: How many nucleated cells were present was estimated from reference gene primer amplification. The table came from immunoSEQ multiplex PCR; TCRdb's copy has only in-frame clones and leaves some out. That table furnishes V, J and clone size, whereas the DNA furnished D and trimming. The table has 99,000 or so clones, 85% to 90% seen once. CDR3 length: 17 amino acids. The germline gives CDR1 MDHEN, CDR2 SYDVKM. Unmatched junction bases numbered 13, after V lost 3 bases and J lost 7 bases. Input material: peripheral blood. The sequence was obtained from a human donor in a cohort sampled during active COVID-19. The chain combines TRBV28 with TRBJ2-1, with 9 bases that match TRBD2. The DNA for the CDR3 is TGTGCCAGCAGTTTGGGGTTTGCGGGAGGGAGTCTGAATGAGCAGTTCTTC. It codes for CASSLGFAGGSLNEQFF.